Listed here is a single T cell receptor beta chain. Survey-level immunoSEQ sequencing profiled the TCR beta repertoire. Only in-frame clones appear in the TCRdb table, and some are missing; sequencing was by immunoSEQ multiplex PCR. The table shows around 49,000 clones, with approximately 93% occurring only once. Looked up from germline, CDR1 is PRHDT and CDR2 is FYEKMQ (reference sequence). The CDR3 runs 11 residues. Trimming removed 4 bases at V and 0 bases at J, with 1 base between. The V gene is TRBV13, the J gene TRBJ2-7; unclear D gene. Source material: PBMCs. The receptor was derived from a man aged 35 to 55 with rheumatoid arthritis. CDR3 sequence reads: CASSSSYEQYF. The CDR3 DNA reads TGTGCCAGCAGCTCCTCCTACGAGCAGTACTTC.